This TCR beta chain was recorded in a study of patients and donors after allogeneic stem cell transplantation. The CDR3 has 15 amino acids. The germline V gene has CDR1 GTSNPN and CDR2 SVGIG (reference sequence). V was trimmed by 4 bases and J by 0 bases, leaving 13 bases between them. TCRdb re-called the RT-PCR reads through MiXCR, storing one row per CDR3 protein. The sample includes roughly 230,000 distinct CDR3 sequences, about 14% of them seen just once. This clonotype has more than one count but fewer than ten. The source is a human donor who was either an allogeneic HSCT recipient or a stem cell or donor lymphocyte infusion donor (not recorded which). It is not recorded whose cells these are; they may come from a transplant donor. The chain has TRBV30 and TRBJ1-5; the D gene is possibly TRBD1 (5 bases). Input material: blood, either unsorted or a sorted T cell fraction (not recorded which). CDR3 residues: CAWNPGGNSNQPQHF. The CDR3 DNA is TGTGCCTGGAACCCTGGGGGTAATAGCAATCAGCCCCAGCATTTT.